This T cell receptor beta chain was identified during a study of T cells in localized non-small cell lung cancer. Study-wide results and limits: Patients showing higher blood T cell density tended to see longer overall survival. Out of the top 100 tumor clones, a median roughly 58 were seen in adjacent lung. Sequencing, confined to only one tumor region, leaves heterogeneity possible.

Of note for this clone: Its antigen is unknown.

Profiled with immunoSEQ multiplex PCR; TCRdb holds only in-frame clones, not every one. The repertoire consists of approximately 30,000 clones, with 85% to 90% occurring once and the leading ten covering approximately 4%. Losses at the gene ends were 1 base for V and 6 bases for J; bases not matched to a gene: 8. The germline V gene encodes CDR1 SGHTA and CDR2 FQGNSA. This CDR3 has 17 amino acids. Material: peripheral blood, obtained before any cancer treatment. The receptor was isolated from a woman aged 40-75 years with stage I lung adenocarcinoma. The chain joins TRBV7-2 to TRBJ2-2; 10 nucleotides align to TRBD2. In nucleotides, the CDR3 is TGTGCCAGCAGCTTAGGTCTAGCGGGGGCCGCGGCCGGGGAGCTGTTTTTT. Amino acid sequence: CASSLGLAGAAAGELFF.